This is a list of T cell receptor beta chains from one sample in a study of T cells in Graves' hyperthyroidism and ophthalmopathy. TCRdb reprocessed the multiplex PCR reads with MiXCR, giving one entry per CDR3 protein. This table has fewer than 650,000 distinct CDR3 sequences, 14% appearing once. Sequencing used blood. The receptors come from a middle-aged woman with Graves' hyperthyroidism. CDR3s include the opening cysteine and the closing phenylalanine or tryptophan. D genes are given only for firm matches. The size entry is marked missing in some rows and otherwise reads once, few, many or a size class.

J,V,size,D,DNA,CDR3
TRBJ2-1,TRBV20-1,many,TRBD2,TGCAGTGCTAGAGATTGGAAGCGGGGCTCCTACAATGAGCAGTTCTTC,CSARDWKRGSYNEQFF
TRBJ1-4,TRBV4-2,NA,NA,TGTGCCAGCAGCCAAGAGGGCAGAGATGAAAAACTGTTTTTT,CASSQEGRDEKLFF
TRBJ2-2,TRBV30,many,NA,TGTGCCTGGAGTAGGGCCGGGGAGCTGTTTTTT,CAWSRAGELFF
TRBJ2-2,TRBV28,many,TRBD1,TGTGCCAGCAGTCCCTACCGGACAGGGGACACCGGGGAGCTGTTTTTT,CASSPYRTGDTGELFF
TRBJ1-2,TRBV7-2,NA,TRBD1,TGTGCCAGCAGCGTAGGGCAGGGGGCTTCTTATGGCTACACCTTC,CASSVGQGASYGYTF
TRBJ2-5,TRBV7-2,few,TRBD1,TGTGCCAGCAGCCTGACAGGGGGGAAAGAGACCCAGTACTTC,CASSLTGGKETQYF
TRBJ1-4,TRBV6-1,many,NA,TGTGCCAGCAGTAACTCAGGAGGGCCTAATGAAAAACTGTTTTTT,CASSNSGGPNEKLFF
TRBJ2-1,TRBV7-2,many,TRBD2,TGTGCCAGCAGCTTAGCCGGGAGGGCACTGTTCTTC,CASSLAGRALFF
TRBJ1-5,TRBV27,NA,NA,TGTGCCAGCAGCCACTCTCGGGAGTTGTATCAGCCCCAGCATTTT,CASSHSRELYQPQHF
TRBJ2-6,TRBV5-1,many,NA,TGCGCCAGCAGCTTGGCCGAAGACTCTGGGGCCAACGTCCTGACTTTC,CASSLAEDSGANVLTF
TRBJ2-4,TRBV6-1,NA,TRBD1,TGTGCCAGCAGGGAGCGGGACAGGGCTCTCGGAAACATTCAGTACTTC,CASRERDRALGNIQYF
TRBJ1-6,TRBV9,NA,NA,TGTGCCAGCAGCGTAGGTACCCCAGACAGAAATTCACCCCTCCACTTT,CASSVGTPDRNSPLHF
TRBJ2-3,TRBV5-1,NA,NA,TGCGCCAGCAGCTATACAGGGACGGTAACAGATACGCAGTATTTT,CASSYTGTVTDTQYF
TRBJ2-2,TRBV27,few,TRBD2,TGTGCCAGCAGTTTTCCCAGCGGGGCGAACACCGGGGAGCTGTTTTTT,CASSFPSGANTGELFF
TRBJ2-1,TRBV12-5,many,NA,TGTGCTAGTGGCCCAGCAACAAATCCTTACAATGAGCAGTTCTTC,CASGPATNPYNEQFF
TRBJ2-5,TRBV7-2,many,NA,TGTGCCAGCAGCTTTTCCGGGGGTGGAGAGACCCAGTACTTC,CASSFSGGGETQYF
TRBJ1-4,TRBV12-3/TRBV12-4,few,NA,TGTGCCAGCAGTTTGGACCGAAAAAAACTGTTTTTT,CASSLDRKKLFF
TRBJ2-7,TRBV3-1,few,TRBD1,TGTGCCAGCAGCCGGGCCGGGACAGGGGGCTTCGAGCAGTACTTC,CASSRAGTGGFEQYF
TRBJ1-2,TRBV6-1,many,NA,TGTGCCAGCAGTGAACCAACAACCTATGGCTACACCTTC,CASSEPTTYGYTF
TRBJ2-5,TRBV11-2,many,NA,TGTGCCAGCACCTTATCTCCCGGAGAGACCCAGTACTTC,CASTLSPGETQYF
TRBJ2-1,TRBV20-1,few,TRBD2,TGCAGTGCTTCGAGTTGGACTAGCTTTAACAATGAGCAGTTCTTC,CSASSWTSFNNEQFF
TRBJ1-6,TRBV2,few,NA,TGTGCCAGCAGTGATGGGTTTAATTCACCCCTCCACTTT,CASSDGFNSPLHF
TRBJ1-2,TRBV5-8,few,NA,TGTGCCAGCAGCATGCGACATAGCGCCAATGCTCACTATGGCTACACCTTC,CASSMRHSANAHYGYTF
TRBJ2-2,TRBV10-2,few,NA,TGCGCCAGCAGTGACCCCCGGGAGAACACCGGGGAGCTGTTTTTT,CASSDPRENTGELFF
TRBJ1-5,TRBV20-1,NA,TRBD1,TGCAGTGCTAAACCCGGGACAGCCGAGCAGTGGCAGCCCCAGCATTTT,CSAKPGTAEQWQPQHF
TRBJ2-6,TRBV6-5,NA,TRBD1,TGTGCCAGCAGTTACTCTCAGGGGGCTGGGGCCAACGTCCTGACTTTC,CASSYSQGAGANVLTF
TRBJ1-6,TRBV3-1,once,TRBD1,TGTGCCAGTGGGACAGGGAGCTCACCCCTCCACTTT,CASGTGSSPLHF
TRBJ2-7,TRBV6-2/TRBV6-3,many,NA,TGTGCCAGCAGTTATCTGGGGGCTCGGGGGGAGCAGTACTTC,CASSYLGARGEQYF
TRBJ2-3,TRBV20-1,many,TRBD2,TGCAGTGCTAGATCCGGGACTAGCGGCACTGCAGATACGCAGTATTTT,CSARSGTSGTADTQYF
TRBJ1-2,TRBV2,NA,NA,TGTGCCAGCGCGGACAGTGGGGGATTCGACTACACCTTC,CASADSGGFDYTF
TRBJ2-1,TRBV10-3,many,NA,TGTGCCATCAGTGGGGGGGATTTCGGGACAATCAACAATGAGCAGTTCTTC,CAISGGDFGTINNEQFF
TRBJ1-5,TRBV19,NA,NA,TGTGCCAGTAGTATAAGGGGTCTGGGACAGCCCCAGCATTTT,CASSIRGLGQPQHF
TRBJ2-1,TRBV2,NA,TRBD2,TGTGCCAGCAGTGCCCCGGGACTAAGGGATAGCTCCTACAATGAGCAGTTCTTC,CASSAPGLRDSSYNEQFF
TRBJ2-2,TRBV5-1,NA,TRBD2,TGCGCCAGCAGCTTGGCGCCTAGCGGGAGTAACACCGGGGAGCTGTTTTTT,CASSLAPSGSNTGELFF
TRBJ1-2,TRBV18,many,TRBD1,TGTGCCAGCTCACCGGACAGGGAAATAGGCTACACCTTC,CASSPDREIGYTF
TRBJ2-2,TRBV5-1,many,NA,TGCGCCAGCAGCTTGCATAACACCGGGGAGCTGTTTTTT,CASSLHNTGELFF
TRBJ2-1,TRBV9,NA,NA,TGTGCCAGCAGCGTCTCAGGGAACAATTTCTATGAGCAGTTCTTC,CASSVSGNNFYEQFF
TRBJ2-7,TRBV4-1,few,NA,TGCGCCAGCAGCCAAGATCGGACCCATTCGAGCGAGCAGTACTTC,CASSQDRTHSSEQYF
TRBJ2-6,TRBV14,few,TRBD2,TGTGCCAGCACCCAAGGACCCGGGCCCTTAGCGGGAGGAGCGGGGGCCAACGTCCTGACTTTC,CASTQGPGPLAGGAGANVLTF
TRBJ2-3,TRBV7-9,NA,NA,TGTGCCAGCAGCTTAGATTACAGTCGCACAGATACGCAGTATTTT,CASSLDYSRTDTQYF
TRBJ2-5,TRBV5-1,few,NA,TGCGCCAGCAGCTTCCTCTCCCCGTACCAAGAGACCCAGTACTTC,CASSFLSPYQETQYF
TRBJ2-1,TRBV29-1,NA,TRBD2,TGCAGCGTCCGGACTAGCGGGAGGGCCAGCTCCTACAATGAGCAGTTCTTC,CSVRTSGRASSYNEQFF
TRBJ2-7,TRBV20-1,many,TRBD2,TGCAGTGCTAGTAAGCGGGGGCCCTACGAGCAGTACTTC,CSASKRGPYEQYF